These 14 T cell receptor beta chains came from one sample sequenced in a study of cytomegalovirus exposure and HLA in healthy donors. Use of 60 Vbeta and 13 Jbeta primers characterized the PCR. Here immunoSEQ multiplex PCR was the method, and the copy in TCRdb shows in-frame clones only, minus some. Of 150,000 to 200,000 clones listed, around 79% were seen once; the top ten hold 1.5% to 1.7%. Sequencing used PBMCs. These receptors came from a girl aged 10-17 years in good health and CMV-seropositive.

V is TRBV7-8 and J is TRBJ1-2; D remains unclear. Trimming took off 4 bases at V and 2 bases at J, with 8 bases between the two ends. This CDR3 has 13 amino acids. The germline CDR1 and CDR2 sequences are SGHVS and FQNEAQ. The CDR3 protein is CASSYSGNYGYTF. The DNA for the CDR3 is TGTGCCAGCAGCTACAGTGGAAACTATGGCTACACCTTC.

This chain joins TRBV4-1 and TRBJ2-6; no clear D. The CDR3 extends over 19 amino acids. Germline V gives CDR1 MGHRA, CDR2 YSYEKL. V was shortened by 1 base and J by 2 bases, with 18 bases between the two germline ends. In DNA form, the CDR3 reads TGCGCCAGCAGCCAAGTCGGCCACGACTGGCCCCCTGGGGCCAACGTCCTGACTTTC. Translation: CASSQVGHDWPPGANVLTF.

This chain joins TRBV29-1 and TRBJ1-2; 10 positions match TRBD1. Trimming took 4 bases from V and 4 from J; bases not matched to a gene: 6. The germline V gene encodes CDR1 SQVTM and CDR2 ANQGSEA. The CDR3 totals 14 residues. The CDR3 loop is CSVGDRGPLYGYTF. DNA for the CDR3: TGCAGCGTTGGGGACAGGGGCCCCCTCTATGGCTACACCTTC.

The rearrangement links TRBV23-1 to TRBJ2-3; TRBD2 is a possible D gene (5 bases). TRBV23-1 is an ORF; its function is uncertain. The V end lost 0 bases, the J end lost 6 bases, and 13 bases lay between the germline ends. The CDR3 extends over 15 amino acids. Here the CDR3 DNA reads TGCGCCAGCAGTCAATCTGGAGGATTTGGGGATACGCAGTATTTT. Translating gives CASSQSGGFGDTQYF.

This CDR3 is CASSSQVLNEKLFF. CDR3 coding DNA: TGTGCCAGCAGCTCGCAGGTCCTTAATGAAAAACTGTTTTTT. The rearrangement joins TRBV6-1 to TRBJ1-4, with no clear D. Germline CDR1 is MNHNS and CDR2 is SASEGT. This CDR3 has 14 residues. The V gene lost 6 bases and the J gene lost 4 bases, with 12 bases spanning the gap.

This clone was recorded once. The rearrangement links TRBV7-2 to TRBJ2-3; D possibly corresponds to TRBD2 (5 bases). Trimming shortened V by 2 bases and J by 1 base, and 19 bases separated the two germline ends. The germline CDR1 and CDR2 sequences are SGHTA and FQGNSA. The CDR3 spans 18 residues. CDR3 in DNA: TGTGCCAGCAGCTTATCAGCAGGAGGCATACTTCGCACAGATACGCAGTATTTT. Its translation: CASSLSAGGILRTDTQYF.

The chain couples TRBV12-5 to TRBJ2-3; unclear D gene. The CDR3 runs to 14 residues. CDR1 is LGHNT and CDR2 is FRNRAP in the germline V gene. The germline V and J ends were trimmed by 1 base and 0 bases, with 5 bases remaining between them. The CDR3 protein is CASGLGLSTDTQYF. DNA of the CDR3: TGTGCTAGTGGTTTGGGGCTGAGCACAGATACGCAGTATTTT.

Written as DNA, the CDR3 is TGCGCCAGCAGCTCGGCCGGGACAGGAATCATGAACACTGAAGCTTTCTTT. Translating it yields CASSSAGTGIMNTEAFF. This chain uses TRBV5-1 with TRBJ1-1; the match to TRBD1 covers 8 bases. CDR3 length equals 17 residues. The V segment lost 3 bases and the J segment 0 bases; nucleotides outside the gene matches: 10. Germline CDR1 is SGHRS and CDR2 is YFSETQ.

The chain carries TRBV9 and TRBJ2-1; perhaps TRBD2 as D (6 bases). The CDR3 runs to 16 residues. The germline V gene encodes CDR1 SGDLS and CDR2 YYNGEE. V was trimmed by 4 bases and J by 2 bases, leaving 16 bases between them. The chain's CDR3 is CASSSIVGTPYNEQFF. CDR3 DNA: TGTGCCAGCAGCTCCATCGTTGGGACTCCCTACAATGAGCAGTTCTTC.

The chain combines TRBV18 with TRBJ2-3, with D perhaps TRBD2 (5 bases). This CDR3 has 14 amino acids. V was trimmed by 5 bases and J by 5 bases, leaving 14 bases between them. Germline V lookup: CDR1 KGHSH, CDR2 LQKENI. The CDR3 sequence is CASSDVRARDTQYF. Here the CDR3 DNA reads TGTGCCAGCTCAGATGTGAGGGCGAGAGATACGCAGTATTTT.

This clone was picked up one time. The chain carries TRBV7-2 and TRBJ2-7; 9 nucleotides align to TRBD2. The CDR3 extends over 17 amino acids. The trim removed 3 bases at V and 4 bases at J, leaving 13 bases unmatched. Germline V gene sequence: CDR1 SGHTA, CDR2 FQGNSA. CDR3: CASSLGGGAGALYEQYF. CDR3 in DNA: TGTGCCAGCAGCTTGGGCGGGGGGGCGGGGGCGTTGTACGAGCAGTACTTC. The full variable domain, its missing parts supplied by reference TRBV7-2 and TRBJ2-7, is GAGVSQSPSNKVTEKGKDVELRCDPISGHTALYWYRQSLGQGLEFLIYFQGNSAPDKSGLPSDRFSAERTGGSVSTLTIQRTQQEDSAVYLCASSLGGGAGALYEQYFGPGTRLTVT.

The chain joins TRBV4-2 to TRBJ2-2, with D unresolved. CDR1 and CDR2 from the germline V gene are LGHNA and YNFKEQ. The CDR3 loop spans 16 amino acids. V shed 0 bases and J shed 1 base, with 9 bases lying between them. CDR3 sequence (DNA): TGTGCCAGCAGCCAAGATCACTCGTTGAACACCGGGGAGCTGTTTTTT. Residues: CASSQDHSLNTGELFF.

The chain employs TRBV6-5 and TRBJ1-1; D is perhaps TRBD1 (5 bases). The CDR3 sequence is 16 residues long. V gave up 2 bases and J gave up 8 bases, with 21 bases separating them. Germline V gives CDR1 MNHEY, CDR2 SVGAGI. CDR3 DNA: TGTGCCAGCAGTTACGGTTCGGGGGGGTCTTTAGCGGAAGCTTTCTTT. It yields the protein CASSYGSGGSLAEAFF.

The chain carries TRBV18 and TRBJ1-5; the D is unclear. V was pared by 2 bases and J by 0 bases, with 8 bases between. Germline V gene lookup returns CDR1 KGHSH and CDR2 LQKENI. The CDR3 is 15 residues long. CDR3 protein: CASSPTENSNQPQHF. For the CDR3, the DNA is TGTGCCAGCTCACCAACCGAGAATAGCAATCAGCCCCAGCATTTT.